The T cell receptor beta chain described here comes from a study of siplizumab effects on memory and regulatory T cells. The germline V gene has CDR1 MGHDK and CDR2 SYGVNS. The V gene lost 5 bases and the J gene lost 7 bases, with 12 bases spanning the gap. This CDR3 comprises 12 residues. Data came from immunoSEQ multiplex PCR; TCRdb stores just in-frame clones and leaves some out. The sample carries approximately 100,000 clones, 94% recorded once. The V call is TRBV25-1, the J call TRBJ2-7, with D perhaps matching TRBD2 (5 bases). Input material: Tregs sorted from blood. The origin of this receptor is a human donor in good health. The CDR3 sequence is CASSNQTKEQYF. CDR3 sequence (DNA): TGTGCCAGCAGTAATCAGACTAAGGAGCAGTACTTC.